Listed below are T cell receptor beta chains from one sample, sequenced in a study of shared clonotypes between healthy human individuals. Method: immunoSEQ multiplex PCR; TCRdb's copy keeps in-frame clones and lacks some. This sample carries hundreds of thousands of clones, about three quarters of them seen once, and the ten largest clones take 1.5% to 2%. The sample was memory CD4+ T cells sorted from blood. Every receptor here comes from a woman aged 25 to 45 in good health. Each CDR3 is given with its conserved first and last residue.

CDR3aa: CASTSGAGGEDTQYF
v_gene: TRBV19
j_gene: TRBJ2-3

CDR3aa: CASSQPGQGRNEQFF
v_gene: TRBV28
j_gene: TRBJ2-1

CDR3aa: CASRTKTGITEAFF
v_gene: TRBV19
j_gene: TRBJ1-1

CDR3aa: CASSLDSGSYNEQFF
v_gene: TRBV5-1
j_gene: TRBJ2-1

CDR3aa: CAWGSGRAYEQYF
v_gene: TRBV30
j_gene: TRBJ2-7

CDR3aa: CASSFLFSGLMIQGPNEQFF
v_gene: TRBV28
j_gene: TRBJ2-1

CDR3aa: CASSSTGIYGNTIYF
v_gene: TRBV28
j_gene: TRBJ1-3

CDR3aa: CAWSPIVQTQYF
v_gene: TRBV30
j_gene: TRBJ2-5

CDR3aa: CASQGQGASYEQYF
v_gene: TRBV2
j_gene: TRBJ2-7

CDR3aa: CASWLTETTGELFF
v_gene: TRBV6-1
j_gene: TRBJ2-2

CDR3aa: CASSFPAQQYF
v_gene: TRBV7-2
j_gene: TRBJ2-7

CDR3aa: CASSQVGGEEATDTQYF
v_gene: TRBV4-2
j_gene: TRBJ2-3

CDR3aa: CASNRQGGTEAFF
v_gene: TRBV6-5
j_gene: TRBJ1-1

CDR3aa: CATTRPADGSSYEQYF
v_gene: TRBV28
j_gene: TRBJ2-7

CDR3aa: CASSQGLNYEQYF
v_gene: TRBV4-2
j_gene: TRBJ2-7

CDR3aa: CATRVGAGTEAFF
v_gene: TRBV7-9
j_gene: TRBJ1-1

CDR3aa: CASSSGGASYEQYF
v_gene: TRBV5-4
j_gene: TRBJ2-7

CDR3aa: CASSHSSILGDYGYTF
v_gene: TRBV27
j_gene: TRBJ1-2

CDR3aa: CASSLALTSARETQYF
v_gene: TRBV7-9
j_gene: TRBJ2-5

CDR3aa: CASSGAGYRDTQYF
v_gene: TRBV2
j_gene: TRBJ2-3

CDR3aa: CASSSNQPQHF
v_gene: TRBV6-1
j_gene: TRBJ1-5

CDR3aa: CASSLGQVTYGYTF
v_gene: TRBV5-1
j_gene: TRBJ1-2

CDR3aa: CASSTGSRLAGAGELFF
v_gene: TRBV11-3
j_gene: TRBJ2-2

CDR3aa: CASSFGPPSNQPQHF
v_gene: TRBV28
j_gene: TRBJ1-5

CDR3aa: CASSLGGWGTSGTYEQYF
v_gene: TRBV5-4
j_gene: TRBJ2-7

CDR3aa: CASSTDRGHEKLFF
v_gene: TRBV4-2
j_gene: TRBJ1-4

CDR3aa: CAWSEGGAYLVSQPQHF
v_gene: TRBV30
j_gene: TRBJ1-5

CDR3aa: CASSYSNQDTQYF
v_gene: TRBV6-5
j_gene: TRBJ2-3

CDR3aa: CASSPRQGPYGYTF
v_gene: TRBV4-1
j_gene: TRBJ1-2

CDR3aa: CASSLGTPGTDTQYF
v_gene: TRBV5-1
j_gene: TRBJ2-3

CDR3aa: CASSPNPQRSNTEAFF
v_gene: TRBV11-2
j_gene: TRBJ1-1

CDR3aa: CASSLATNQPQHF
v_gene: TRBV7-2
j_gene: TRBJ1-5

CDR3aa: CASSLFGGPRLFF
v_gene: TRBV28
j_gene: TRBJ1-4

CDR3aa: CASSLRSNQPQHF
v_gene: TRBV5-6
j_gene: TRBJ1-5

CDR3aa: CASSIDPPARGTQYF
v_gene: TRBV19
j_gene: TRBJ2-3

CDR3aa: CASSDLGRSSYEQYF
v_gene: TRBV5-6
j_gene: TRBJ2-7

CDR3aa: CAWNPGGATNEKLFF
v_gene: TRBV30
j_gene: TRBJ1-4

CDR3aa: CASSQGGQGPYEQYF
v_gene: TRBV4-1
j_gene: TRBJ2-7

CDR3aa: CASSYYLGFLNQPQHF
v_gene: TRBV6-5
j_gene: TRBJ1-5

CDR3aa: CASTRQGAGYTF
v_gene: TRBV11-2
j_gene: TRBJ1-2

CDR3aa: CSVTGSGANVLTF
v_gene: TRBV29-1
j_gene: TRBJ2-6

CDR3aa: CASKPYRLLVNTEAFF
v_gene: TRBV28
j_gene: TRBJ1-1

CDR3aa: CASSTRGIYNEQFF
v_gene: TRBV27
j_gene: TRBJ2-1

CDR3aa: CASSQSGGGYRAGELFF
v_gene: TRBV4-2
j_gene: TRBJ2-2

CDR3aa: CASRGQFNQPQHF
v_gene: TRBV6-6
j_gene: TRBJ1-5

CDR3aa: CASTETGADTQYF
v_gene: TRBV19
j_gene: TRBJ2-3

CDR3aa: CASNRGQGDNGELFF
v_gene: TRBV6-5
j_gene: TRBJ2-2

CDR3aa: CASSPQGKTQYF
v_gene: TRBV6-6
j_gene: TRBJ2-5

CDR3aa: CASSLWLGTGELFF
v_gene: TRBV7-2
j_gene: TRBJ2-2

CDR3aa: CASSFSSGGGETQYF
v_gene: TRBV5-1
j_gene: TRBJ2-5

CDR3aa: CSVGHRGTEAFF
v_gene: TRBV29-1
j_gene: TRBJ1-1

CDR3aa: CASSSPRGPDDKLFF
v_gene: TRBV28
j_gene: TRBJ1-4

CDR3aa: CASSVAASPGNEQFF
v_gene: TRBV9
j_gene: TRBJ2-1